One sample yielded the 26 T cell receptor beta chains listed below, sequenced in a study of OX40 agonist ivuxolimab in advanced cancers. TCRdb's table, derived via immunoSEQ multiplex PCR, lists solely in-frame clones and lacks some. The data hold roughly 18,000 clones, with more than 75% observed a single time. The sequences come from CD4+ or CD8+ T cells sorted from blood, collected in a trial of the OX40 agonist ivuxolimab. The receptors come from an adult with an advanced solid tumor such as melanoma, head and neck, liver or kidney cancer.

This chain uses TRBV5-5 with TRBJ2-7; 10 bases are shared with TRBD1. From germline, CDR1 is SGHKS and CDR2 YYEKEE (reference sequence). This CDR3 region has 15 residues. V dropped 6 bases and J dropped 6; count of bases not matched to a gene: 12. For the CDR3, the DNA is TGTGCCAGCACCTGGGGGACAGGGGCCCTCCGCGAGCAGTACTTC. It codes for CASTWGTGALREQYF. Looking up the rest from reference TRBV5-5 and TRBJ2-7 gives the full variable domain: DAGVTQSPTHLIKTRGQQVTLRCSPISGHKSVSWYQQVLGQGPQFIFQYYEKEERGRGNFPDRFSARQFPNYSSELNVNALLLGDSALYLCASTWGTGALREQYFGPGTRLTVT.

DNA for the CDR3: TGTGCCAGCAGCCAAGAAGGATCCAGGCAAACTAACTATGGCTACACCTTC. Translating gives CASSQEGSRQTNYGYTF. This chain connects TRBV4-2 to TRBJ1-2; D gene unclear. The CDR3 covers 17 residues. Germline V gives CDR1 LGHNA, CDR2 YNFKEQ. Trimming removed 0 bases at V and 0 bases at J, with 14 bases between.

This clone was observed a few times. The chain couples TRBV28 to TRBJ2-7; possibly TRBD1 for D (6 bases). V dropped 6 bases and J dropped 3 bases, with 18 bases sitting between them. This CDR3 region has 15 residues. Germline V lookup: CDR1 MDHEN, CDR2 SYDVKM. The CDR3 spells CASSPPGTNLYEQYF. For the CDR3, the DNA is TGTGCCAGCAGCCCTCCCGGGACAAACCTCTACGAGCAGTACTTC.

In nucleotides, the CDR3 is TGTGCCAGCATCCCCTCGGGGACCGATGAGCAGTTCTTC. Residues: CASIPSGTDEQFF. J is TRBJ2-1 and V is TRBV5-6; the D call may be TRBD1 or TRBD2 (5 bases each). This CDR3 contains 13 residues. V was pared by 6 bases and J by 8 bases, with 15 bases between. In germline, CDR1 is SGHDT, CDR2 YYEEEE.

The chain has TRBV11-1 and TRBJ2-2; D perhaps matches TRBD2 (7 bases). Trimming left V 2 bases short and J 7 bases short, with 20 bases between. CDR1 and CDR2 from the germline V gene are SGHAT and FQDESV (reference sequence). This CDR3 has 17 amino acids. The CDR3 DNA is TGTGCCAGCAGCTTAACCCCGCCGGGGGGCAGCCACGGGGAGCTGTTTTTT. Its translation is CASSLTPPGGSHGELFF.

This clone is classed as large. The V call is TRBV29-1, the J call TRBJ2-2, with 8 bases identical to TRBD1. The CDR3 consists of 12 residues. Germline V gene data show CDR1 as SQVTM and CDR2 as ANQGSEA. With 7 bases clipped from V and 8 bases from J, the junction kept 6 bases outside the gene matches. The CDR3 sequence: CSARTGRGELFF. The DNA of the CDR3 is TGCAGCGCCCGGACAGGGCGGGGGGAGCTGTTTTTT.

The sample holds one count of this clone. The rearrangement uses TRBV7-2 and TRBJ2-4; 15 nucleotides align to TRBD2. The CDR3 is 15 residues long. Germline CDR1 is SGHTA and CDR2 is FQGNSA. V was pared by 5 bases and J by 7 bases, with 3 bases of the junction left unmatched. CDR3 sequence (DNA): TGTGCCAGCAGCATCGGACTAGCGGGAGGGAACATTCAGTACTTC. Translation gives CASSIGLAGGNIQYF.

CDR3 in amino acids: CASSPTGGVTGELFF. CDR3 bases: TGTGCCAGCAGCCCAACCGGGGGGGTAACCGGGGAGCTGTTTTTT. The chain employs TRBV7-3 and TRBJ2-2, with 8 bases that match TRBD2. Germline-derived CDR1 and CDR2 are SGHTA and FQGTGA. Germline trimming cut 5 bases from V and 5 bases from J; bases unmatched to any gene: 7. This CDR3 has 15 residues.

This clone occurred once. The chain has TRBV4-3 and TRBJ2-3, with TRBD2 matching over 10 bases. The CDR3 contains 18 residues. Trimming cost V 0 bases and J 0 bases; bases outside gene matches: 6. CDR1 and CDR2 from the germline V gene are LGHNA and YSLEER. CDR3 coding DNA: TGCGCCAGCAGCCAAGATCCAACTAGCGGGACCAGCACAGATACGCAGTATTTT. Translation: CASSQDPTSGTSTDTQYF.

This clone was counted only a few times. This chain uses TRBV30 with TRBJ1-5; D unclear. The CDR3 has 13 amino acids. V lost 5 bases and J 2 bases, leaving 10 bases between the germline ends. Looked up from germline, CDR1 is GTSNPN and CDR2 is SVGIG (reference sequence). The CDR3, as DNA: TGTGCCTGGGGAGGGCAAGGCAATCAGCCCCAGCATTTT. It translates to CAWGGQGNQPQHF.

The rearrangement uses TRBV7-2 and TRBJ1-5; D uncertain. CDR1 is SGHTA and CDR2 is FQGNSA in the germline V gene. Trimming took 5 bases from V and 4 from J, leaving 12 bases between them. The CDR3 totals 14 residues. For the CDR3, the DNA is TGTGCCAGCAGCACCGAGACAACTAATCAGCCCCAGCATTTT. Its protein is CASSTETTNQPQHF. The variable domain in full, completed from reference TRBV7-2 and TRBJ1-5, reads GAGVSQSPSNKVTEKGKDVELRCDPISGHTALYWYRQSLGQGLEFLIYFQGNSAPDKSGLPSDRFSAERTGGSVSTLTIQRTQQEDSAVYLCASSTETTNQPQHFGDGTRLSIL.

The chain employs TRBV5-1 and TRBJ1-3; D call uncertain. The germline gives CDR1 SGHRS, CDR2 YFSETQ. The germline V and J ends were trimmed by 0 bases and 0 bases, with 7 bases remaining between them. This CDR3 contains 15 residues. As DNA, the CDR3 is TGCGCCAGCAGCTTGGCCCAGACCTCTGGAAACACCATATATTTT. Its protein product is CASSLAQTSGNTIYF.

This clone is a singleton in its sample. The chain joins TRBV7-2 to TRBJ2-4, with 7 bases fitting TRBD2. V lost 0 bases to trimming and J lost 11 bases; unmatched junction nucleotides: 4. This CDR3 contains 13 residues. The germline gives CDR1 SGHTA, CDR2 FQGNSA. The chain's CDR3 is CASSLATAGVQYF. The CDR3 nucleotides are TGTGCCAGCAGCTTAGCAACGGCGGGGGTTCAGTACTTC.

The J gene is TRBJ1-6, the V gene TRBV19; 8 bases line up with TRBD1. CDR1 and CDR2 (germline): LNHDA, SQIVND (reference sequence). Unmatched junction bases numbered 1, after V lost 8 bases and J lost 4 bases. The CDR3 covers 13 residues. The CDR3 coding sequence is TGTGCCAGTCGGGACAGGTATAATTCACCCCTCCACTTT. As protein: CASRDRYNSPLHF.

CDR3 loop: CASSWTTGQPYEQYF. The CDR3 region has the DNA TGCGCCAGCAGCTGGACAACGGGACAACCCTACGAGCAGTACTTC. This chain connects TRBV5-1 to TRBJ2-7, with D tentatively TRBD1 (6 bases). Germline V CDR1 and CDR2: SGHRS, YFSETQ. This CDR3 has 15 residues. The V gene lost 3 bases and the J gene lost 2 bases, with 15 bases spanning the gap.

The chain combines TRBV5-1 with TRBJ2-2, with D possibly being TRBD2 (5 bases). Trimming took 5 bases from V and 0 from J, leaving 14 bases between them. This CDR3 is built from 16 residues. Germline values: CDR1 SGHRS, CDR2 YFSETQ. The CDR3 DNA is TGCGCCAGCAGTTATATAGCGCTTACGAACACCGGGGAGCTGTTTTTT. It encodes CASSYIALTNTGELFF.

This chain joins TRBV21-1 and TRBJ1-1. TRBV21-1 is annotated as a pseudogene. The CDR3 is 17 amino acids. DNA for the CDR3: TGTGCCAGCAGCAAGGGGGTGGAGGGTGGGATGAACACTGAAGCTTTCTTT. Translation: CASSKGVEGGMNTEAFF.

The gene calls are TRBV7-2 and TRBJ2-7; D is ambiguous. V was clipped by 1 base and J by 6 bases, with 7 bases between them. The germline V gene has CDR1 SGHTA and CDR2 FQGNSA. The CDR3 length is 12 residues. The CDR3 nucleotides are TGTGCCAGCAGCTTAGTGAGCCTCGAGCAGTACTTC. It yields the protein CASSLVSLEQYF.

The genes are TRBV19 and TRBJ1-6; weak D call: TRBD1 (5 bases). Germline values: CDR1 LNHDA, CDR2 SQIVND (reference sequence). This CDR3 is built from 13 residues. The germline V and J ends were trimmed by 8 bases and 7 bases, with 12 bases remaining between them. Here the CDR3 DNA reads TGTGCCAGTTCCGGGACCTCCAATTCACCCCTCCACTTT. The encoded protein is CASSGTSNSPLHF.

The V gene is TRBV5-4, the J gene TRBJ2-2; tentatively, D is TRBD2 (5 bases). The germline gives CDR1 SGHNT, CDR2 YYREEE (reference sequence). The CDR3 runs 15 residues. V gave up 1 base and J gave up 7 bases, with 14 bases separating them. CDR3 residues: CASSLRGLSGGELFF. The CDR3 DNA follows: TGTGCCAGCAGCTTGCGGGGTCTCTCGGGCGGGGAGCTGTTTTTT.

This chain links TRBV19 with TRBJ2-5, with 8 positions matching TRBD2. Trimming cost V 9 bases and J 5 bases; bases outside gene matches: 11. CDR3 size: 14 residues. In germline, CDR1 is LNHDA, CDR2 SQIVND (reference sequence). In DNA, the CDR3 is TGTGCCAGCTCCCCCGGGGGGGCCTGGGAGACCCAGTACTTC. It codes for CASSPGGAWETQYF.

V is TRBV6-6 and J is TRBJ2-7, with unresolved D. The germline V and J ends were trimmed by 4 bases and 7 bases, with 14 bases remaining between them. The CDR3 length is 13 residues. The V gene's germline CDR1 is MNHNY and CDR2 SVGAGI (reference sequence). CDR3 region: CASSSPAQGEQYF. In DNA form, the CDR3 reads TGTGCCAGCAGTTCCCCCGCCCAAGGGGAGCAGTACTTC.

The table lists this clone with a few counts. As DNA, the CDR3 is TGCGCCAGCAGCTTCTCCGTAGCAGAAGGGAATGAGCAGTTCTTC. Translation: CASSFSVAEGNEQFF. The chain recombines TRBV5-1 with TRBJ2-1, with D unresolved. Germline CDR1 reads SGHRS; CDR2 reads YFSETQ. Trimming took off 2 bases at V and 7 bases at J, with 16 bases between the two ends. The length of the CDR3 is 15 residues.

This clone was seen a handful of times. The V and J genes are TRBV19 and TRBJ2-3; D is possibly TRBD2 (7 bases). The V end was cut by 7 bases, the J end by 2 bases, with 16 bases between. The CDR3 extends over 15 amino acids. Germline V gene data show CDR1 as LNHDA and CDR2 as SQIVND (reference sequence). CDR3 sequence: CASTPGGRNTDTQYF. The CDR3 nucleotides read TGTGCCAGTACCCCGGGGGGCCGGAACACAGATACGCAGTATTTT. Using reference TRBV19 and TRBJ2-3 for the parts outside the CDR3, the full variable domain is DGGITQSPKYLFRKEGQNVTLSCEQNLNHDAMYWYRQDPGQGLRLIYYSQIVNDFQKGDIAEGYSVSREKKESFPLTVTSAQKNPTAFYLCASTPGGRNTDTQYFGPGTRLTVL.

The V call is TRBV19, the J call TRBJ2-5; D is perhaps TRBD2 (7 bases). The ends were cut back, 7 bases at V and 7 bases at J, with 22 bases in the middle. CDR1 and CDR2 from the germline V gene are LNHDA and SQIVND (reference sequence). The CDR3 is made up of 15 amino acids. CDR3 in amino acids: CASTPKAVGGGTQYF. The CDR3 nucleotides are TGTGCCAGTACCCCCAAGGCCGTAGGGGGGGGGACCCAGTACTTC.

This chain's CDR3 is CASSPGSNQPQHF. For the CDR3, the DNA is TGTGCCAGCTCACCGGGGAGCAATCAGCCCCAGCATTTT. This rearrangement joins TRBV18 to TRBJ1-5; D is undetermined. Germline V gives CDR1 KGHSH, CDR2 LQKENI. The V gene lost 3 bases and the J gene lost 1 base, with 4 bases spanning the gap. The CDR3 is 13 residues long.